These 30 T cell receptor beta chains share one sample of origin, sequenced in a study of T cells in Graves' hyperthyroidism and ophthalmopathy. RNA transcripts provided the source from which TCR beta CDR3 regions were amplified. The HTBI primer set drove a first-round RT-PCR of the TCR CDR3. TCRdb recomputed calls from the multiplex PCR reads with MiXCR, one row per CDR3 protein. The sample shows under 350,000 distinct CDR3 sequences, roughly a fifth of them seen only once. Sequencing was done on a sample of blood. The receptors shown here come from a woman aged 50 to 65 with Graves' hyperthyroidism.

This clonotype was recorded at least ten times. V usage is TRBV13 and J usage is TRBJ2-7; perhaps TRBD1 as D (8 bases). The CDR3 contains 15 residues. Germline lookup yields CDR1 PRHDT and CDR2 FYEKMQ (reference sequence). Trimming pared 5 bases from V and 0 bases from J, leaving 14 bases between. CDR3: CASSETGEGSYEQYF. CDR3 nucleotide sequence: TGTGCCAGCAGCGAGACAGGGGAGGGCTCCTACGAGCAGTACTTC.

CDR3 in amino acids: CASSSTGGANEKLFF. The CDR3 DNA sequence: TGTGCCAGCAGCTCAACCGGGGGGGCAAATGAAAAACTGTTTTTT. The chain recombines TRBV7-9 with TRBJ1-4; D might be TRBD1 (6 bases). V was shortened by 4 bases and J by 5 bases, with 14 bases between the two germline ends. CDR3 size: 15 residues. Germline V gene lookup returns CDR1 SEHNR and CDR2 FQNEAQ (reference sequence). The full variable domain, in which reference TRBV7-9 and TRBJ1-4 provide the parts outside the CDR3, is DTGVSQNPRHKITKRGQNVTFRCDPISEHNRLYWYRQTLGQGPEFLTYFQNEAQLEKSRLLSDRFSAERPKGSFSTLEIQRTEQGDSAMYLCASSSTGGANEKLFFGSGTQLSVL.

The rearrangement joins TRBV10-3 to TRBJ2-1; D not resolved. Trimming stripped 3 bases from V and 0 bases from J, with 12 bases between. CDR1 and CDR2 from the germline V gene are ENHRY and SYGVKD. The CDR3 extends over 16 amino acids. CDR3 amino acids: CAISDLDTSSYNEQFF. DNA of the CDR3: TGTGCCATCAGTGACCTAGACACGAGCTCCTACAATGAGCAGTTCTTC.

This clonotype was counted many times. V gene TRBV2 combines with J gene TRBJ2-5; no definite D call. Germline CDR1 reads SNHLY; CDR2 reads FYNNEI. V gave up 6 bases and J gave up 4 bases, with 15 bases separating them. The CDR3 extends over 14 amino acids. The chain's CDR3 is CASSADIGRETQYF. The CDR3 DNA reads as TGTGCCAGCAGCGCCGACATTGGAAGAGAGACCCAGTACTTC.

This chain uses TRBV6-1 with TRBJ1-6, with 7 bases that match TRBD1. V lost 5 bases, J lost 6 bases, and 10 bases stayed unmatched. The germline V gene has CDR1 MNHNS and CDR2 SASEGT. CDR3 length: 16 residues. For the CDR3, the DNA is TGTGCCAGCAGTTACCAAACCGGGACAGCTAATTCACCCCTCCACTTT. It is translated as CASSYQTGTANSPLHF.

The CDR3 reads CASSFWEANTGGAGQPQHF. CDR3 nucleotides: TGTGCCAGCAGTTTCTGGGAAGCGAACACCGGGGGGGCCGGACAGCCCCAGCATTTT. V gene TRBV12-3 or TRBV12-4 combines with J gene TRBJ1-5; TRBD1 might be the D (6 bases). The CDR3 length is 19 residues. V was shortened by 3 bases and J by 7 bases, with 28 bases between the two germline ends.

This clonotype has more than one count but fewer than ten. Written as DNA, the CDR3 is TGTGCCAGCAGCCGGGACAGCGGTAATTCACCCCTCCACTTT. Translation gives CASSRDSGNSPLHF. V is TRBV7-9 and J is TRBJ1-6, with 7 bases fitting TRBD1. V was pared by 5 bases and J by 6 bases, with 4 bases of the junction left unmatched. Germline lookup yields CDR1 SEHNR and CDR2 FQNEAQ (reference sequence). This CDR3 is 14 amino acids long.

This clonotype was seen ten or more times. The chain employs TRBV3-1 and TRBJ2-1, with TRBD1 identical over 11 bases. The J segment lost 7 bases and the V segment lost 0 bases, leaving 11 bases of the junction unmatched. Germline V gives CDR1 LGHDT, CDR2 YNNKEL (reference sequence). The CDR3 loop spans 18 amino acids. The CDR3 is CASSQDPLGTGGRNEQFF. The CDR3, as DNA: TGTGCCAGCAGCCAAGATCCTTTAGGGACAGGGGGAAGAAATGAGCAGTTCTTC.

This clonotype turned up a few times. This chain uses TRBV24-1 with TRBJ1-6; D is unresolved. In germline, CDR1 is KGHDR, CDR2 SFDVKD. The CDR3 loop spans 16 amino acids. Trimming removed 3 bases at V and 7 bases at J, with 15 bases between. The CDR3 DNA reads TGTGCCACCAGTGATAAGGGCTTGGCATGGAATTCACCCCTCCACTTT. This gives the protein CATSDKGLAWNSPLHF.

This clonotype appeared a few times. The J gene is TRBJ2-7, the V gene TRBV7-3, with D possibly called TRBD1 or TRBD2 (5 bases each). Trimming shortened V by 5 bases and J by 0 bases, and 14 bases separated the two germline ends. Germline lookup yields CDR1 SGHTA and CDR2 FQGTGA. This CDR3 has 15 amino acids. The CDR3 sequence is CASSARGTPSYEQYF. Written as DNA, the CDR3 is TGTGCCAGCAGCGCGAGGGGCACCCCCTCCTACGAGCAGTACTTC.

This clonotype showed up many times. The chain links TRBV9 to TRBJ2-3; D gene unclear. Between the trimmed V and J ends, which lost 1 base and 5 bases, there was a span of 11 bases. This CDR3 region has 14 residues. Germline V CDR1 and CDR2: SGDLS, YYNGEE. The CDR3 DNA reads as TGTGCCAGCAGCGTATTTGGATCCCAAGATACGCAGTATTTT. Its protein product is CASSVFGSQDTQYF. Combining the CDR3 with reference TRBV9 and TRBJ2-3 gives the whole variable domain DSGVTQTPKHLITATGQRVTLRCSPRSGDLSVYWYQQSLDQGLQFLIQYYNGEERAKGNILERFSAQQFPDLHSELNLSSLELGDSALYFCASSVFGSQDTQYFGPGTRLTVL.

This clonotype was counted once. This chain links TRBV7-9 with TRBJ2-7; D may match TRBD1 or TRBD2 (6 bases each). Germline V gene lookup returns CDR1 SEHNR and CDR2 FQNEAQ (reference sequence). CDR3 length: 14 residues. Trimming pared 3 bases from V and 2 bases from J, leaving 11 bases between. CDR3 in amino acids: CASSFTGDTYEQYF. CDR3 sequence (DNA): TGTGCCAGCAGCTTCACGGGGGACACCTACGAGCAGTACTTC.

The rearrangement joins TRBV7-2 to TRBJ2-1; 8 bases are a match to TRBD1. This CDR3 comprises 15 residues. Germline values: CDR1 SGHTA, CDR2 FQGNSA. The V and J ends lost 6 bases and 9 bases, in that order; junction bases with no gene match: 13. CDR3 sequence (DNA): TGTGCCAGCAGTTCATCCAGGGGGCGACTTGGTGAGCAGTTCTTC. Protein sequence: CASSSSRGRLGEQFF.

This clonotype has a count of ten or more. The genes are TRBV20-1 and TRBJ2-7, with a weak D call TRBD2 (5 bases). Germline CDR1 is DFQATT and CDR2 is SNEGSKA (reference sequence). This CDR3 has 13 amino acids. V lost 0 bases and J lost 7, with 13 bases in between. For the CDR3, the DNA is TGCAGTGCTAGAGATCTGGAGGTAGGGGAGCAGTACTTC. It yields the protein CSARDLEVGEQYF.

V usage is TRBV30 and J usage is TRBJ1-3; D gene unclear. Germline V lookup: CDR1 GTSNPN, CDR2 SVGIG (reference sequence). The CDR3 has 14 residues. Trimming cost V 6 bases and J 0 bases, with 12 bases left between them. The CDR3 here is CACPRPDSGNTIYF. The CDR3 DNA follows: TGTGCCTGCCCCCGACCTGACTCTGGAAACACCATATATTTT.

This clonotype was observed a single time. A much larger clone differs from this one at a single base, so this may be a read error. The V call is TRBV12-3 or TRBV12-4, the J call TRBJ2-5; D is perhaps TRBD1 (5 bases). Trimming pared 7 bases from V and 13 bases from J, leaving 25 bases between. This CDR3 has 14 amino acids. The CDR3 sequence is CASTRKGYGDERYF. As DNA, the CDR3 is TGTGCCAGCACCAGGAAGGGGTACGGCGACGAGCGGTACTTC.

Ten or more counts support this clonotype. CDR3 nucleotide sequence: TGTGCCAGCAGTTTCCAGTTTGAACTAGCGGGGGGGCCGAGTACAGATACGCAGTATTTT. This codes for CASSFQFELAGGPSTDTQYF. J is TRBJ2-3 and V is TRBV28; TRBD2 agrees at 13 bases. Trimming cost V 3 bases and J 3 bases; bases outside gene matches: 15. This CDR3 contains 20 residues. Germline CDR1 and CDR2: MDHEN and SYDVKM. The complete variable domain, with remaining parts taken from reference TRBV28 and TRBJ2-3, reads DVKVTQSSRYLVKRTGEKVFLECVQDMDHENMFWYRQDPGLGLRLIYFSYDVKMKEKGDIPEGYSVSREKKERFSLILESASTNQTSMYLCASSFQFELAGGPSTDTQYFGPGTRLTVL.

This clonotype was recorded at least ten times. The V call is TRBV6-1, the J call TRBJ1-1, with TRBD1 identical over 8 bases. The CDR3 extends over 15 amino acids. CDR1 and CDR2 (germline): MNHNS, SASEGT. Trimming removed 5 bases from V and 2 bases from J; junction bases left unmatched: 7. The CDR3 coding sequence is TGTGCCAGCAGTCGGACCGGGACAGGCAACACTGAAGCTTTCTTT. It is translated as CASSRTGTGNTEAFF.

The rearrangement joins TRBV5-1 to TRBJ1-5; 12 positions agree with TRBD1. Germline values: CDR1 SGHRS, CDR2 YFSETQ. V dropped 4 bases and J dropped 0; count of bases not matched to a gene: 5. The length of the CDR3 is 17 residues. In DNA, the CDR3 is TGCGCCAGCAGCCCGGGACAGGGGGCCTATAGCAATCAGCCCCAGCATTTT. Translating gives CASSPGQGAYSNQPQHF.

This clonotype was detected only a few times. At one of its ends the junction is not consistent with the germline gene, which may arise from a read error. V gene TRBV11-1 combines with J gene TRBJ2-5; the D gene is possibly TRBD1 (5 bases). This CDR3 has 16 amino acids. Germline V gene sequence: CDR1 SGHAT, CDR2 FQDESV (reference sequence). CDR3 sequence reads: CASSLGQGLTQGTQYF. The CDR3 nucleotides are TGTGCCAGCAGCTTAGGGCAGGGCCTCACCCAAGGGACCCAGTACTTC.

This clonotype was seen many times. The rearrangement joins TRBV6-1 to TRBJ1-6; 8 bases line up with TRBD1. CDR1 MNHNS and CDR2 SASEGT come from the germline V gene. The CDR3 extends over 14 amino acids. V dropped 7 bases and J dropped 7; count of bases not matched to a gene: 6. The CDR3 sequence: CASKLRQGNSPLHF. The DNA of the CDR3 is TGTGCCAGCAAGCTTCGACAGGGGAATTCACCCCTCCACTTT.

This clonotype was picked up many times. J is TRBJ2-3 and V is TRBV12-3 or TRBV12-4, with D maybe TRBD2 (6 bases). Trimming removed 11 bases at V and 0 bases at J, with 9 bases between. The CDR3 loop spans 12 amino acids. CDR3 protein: CASAGSTDTQYF. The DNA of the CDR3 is TGTGCCTCAGCGGGTAGCACAGATACGCAGTATTTT.

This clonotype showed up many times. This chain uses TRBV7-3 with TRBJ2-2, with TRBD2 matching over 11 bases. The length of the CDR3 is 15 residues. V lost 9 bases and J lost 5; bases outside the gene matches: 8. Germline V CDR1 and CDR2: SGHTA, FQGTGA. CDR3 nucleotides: TGTGCCAGTACTAGCGGGAGAGGGGGGACCGGGGAGCTGTTTTTT. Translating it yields CASTSGRGGTGELFF.

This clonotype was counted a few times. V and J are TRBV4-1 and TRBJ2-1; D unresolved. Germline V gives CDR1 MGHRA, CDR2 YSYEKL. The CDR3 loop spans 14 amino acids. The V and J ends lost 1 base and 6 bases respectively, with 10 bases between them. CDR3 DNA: TGCGCCAGCAGCCAAGTCGGGCAGAGCAATGAGCAGTTCTTC. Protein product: CASSQVGQSNEQFF.

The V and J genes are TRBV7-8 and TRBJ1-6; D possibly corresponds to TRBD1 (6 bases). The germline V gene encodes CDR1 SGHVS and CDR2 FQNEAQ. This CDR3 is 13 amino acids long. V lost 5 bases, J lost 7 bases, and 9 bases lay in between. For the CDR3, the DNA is TGTGCCAGCAGCGTAACAGGGAATTCACCCCTCCACTTT. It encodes CASSVTGNSPLHF.

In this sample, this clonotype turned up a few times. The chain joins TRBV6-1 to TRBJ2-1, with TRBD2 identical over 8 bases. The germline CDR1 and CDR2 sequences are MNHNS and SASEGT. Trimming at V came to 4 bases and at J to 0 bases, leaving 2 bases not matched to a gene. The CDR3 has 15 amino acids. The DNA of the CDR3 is TGTGCCAGCAGTGTTAGCGGGACCTCCTACAATGAGCAGTTCTTC. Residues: CASSVSGTSYNEQFF.

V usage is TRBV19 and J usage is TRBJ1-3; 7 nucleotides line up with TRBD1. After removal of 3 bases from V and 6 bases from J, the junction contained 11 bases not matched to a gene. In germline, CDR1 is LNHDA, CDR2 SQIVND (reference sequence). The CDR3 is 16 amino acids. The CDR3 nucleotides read TGTGCCAGTAGTATTTTGTTAGACAGGGCTGTAAACACCATATATTTT. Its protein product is CASSILLDRAVNTIYF. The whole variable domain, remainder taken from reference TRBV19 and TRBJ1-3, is DGGITQSPKYLFRKEGQNVTLSCEQNLNHDAMYWYRQDPGQGLRLIYYSQIVNDFQKGDIAEGYSVSREKKESFPLTVTSAQKNPTAFYLCASSILLDRAVNTIYFGEGSWLTVV.

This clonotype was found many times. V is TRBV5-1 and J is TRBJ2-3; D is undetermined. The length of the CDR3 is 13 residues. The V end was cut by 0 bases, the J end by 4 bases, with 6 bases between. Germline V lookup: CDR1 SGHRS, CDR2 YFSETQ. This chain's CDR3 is CASSLVAADTQYF. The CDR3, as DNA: TGCGCCAGCAGCTTGGTTGCGGCAGATACGCAGTATTTT.

This chain's CDR3 is CASSVNRVQPQHF. The CDR3 bases are TGTGCCAGCAGCGTTAACAGGGTTCAGCCCCAGCATTTT. This chain connects TRBV7-2 to TRBJ1-5; D might be TRBD1 (6 bases). Trimming took 5 bases from V and 6 from J, leaving 11 bases between them. CDR3 length: 13 residues. The germline gives CDR1 SGHTA, CDR2 FQGNSA.

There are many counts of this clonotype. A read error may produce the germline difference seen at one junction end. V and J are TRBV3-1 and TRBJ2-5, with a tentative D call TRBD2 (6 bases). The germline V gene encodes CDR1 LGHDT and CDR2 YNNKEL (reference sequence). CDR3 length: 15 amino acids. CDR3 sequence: CASRQGTLLSETQYF. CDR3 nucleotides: TGTGCCAGCAGACAAGGGACTCTTTTATCGGAGACCCAGTACTTC.